This T cell receptor beta chain was sequenced during a study of blood T cells in healthy people across ages. A J-beta primer mix and a sample-barcoded 5' primer were used in a second PCR of roughly 6 to 11 cycles. TCRdb recomputed calls from the 5' RACE reads with MiXCR, one row per CDR3 protein. The sample consists of 1 million to 1.2 million distinct CDR3 sequences, roughly two fifths of them appearing once. This clonotype occurred many times. CDR1 and CDR2 from the germline V gene are DFQATT and SNEGSKA (reference sequence). With V trimmed by 4 bases and J by 2 bases, 1 base remained unmatched. The CDR3 has 12 amino acids.

The V call is TRBV20-1, the J call TRBJ2-7; 8 bases align to TRBD1. The sample comprised blood. The receptor's source is a young man in good health. CDR3 loop: CSATGQAYEQYF. CDR3 sequence (DNA): TGCAGTGCTACGGGACAGGCCTACGAGCAGTACTTC.